This TCR beta chain was sequenced in a study of T cell repertoires in cytomegalovirus infection (dated by TCRdb to the late 2010s). Regarding the research as a whole: Alongside well-studied HLA-B-restricted epitopes, the peptide stimulations were aimed at recently identified HLA-C-restricted CMV epitopes, whose presentation resists viral immunomodulation. Donor HLA type was relevant to the analysis, because carriage of CMV infection together with the matching HLA type was indicated by public TCR beta signatures.

General conclusions and limits of the study: The ex vivo response was dominated by HLA-C-restricted CMV-specific TCR beta clonotypes, and the single most frequent clonotype in two of eight donors was supplied by these HLA-C-restricted clonotypes. Cumulative frequency of public TCR beta family members discriminated carriers of CMV infection plus the relevant HLA type in this cohort and an independent approximately 370-donor cohort.

As for this clonotype: Its antigen remains unidentified. Base qualities are missing; no much larger clone stands one base away.

Explained via the paper, the treatment or condition label denotes: in vitro stimulation with specific CMV peptide epitopes to enrich CMV-specific T cells. V lost 6 bases and J lost 5 bases, and the count of bases not matched to a germline gene is 10. CDR1 DFQATT and CDR2 SNEGSKA were looked up in the germline V gene (reference sequence). The CDR3 measures 16 amino acids from cysteine to phenylalanine. CDR3 DNA only is kept here, 48 bases in frame from base 1. Reads for this sample came from an Illumina HiSeq 1500. Clones were called with MiXCR by TCRdb after fastp trimmed the public reads at Q25, and only in-frame beta chains were retained. Each entry is one CDR3 protein sequence, shown with its most common DNA and genes. In all, the sample holds some 940,000 distinct CDR3 sequences, and roughly 31% of those were seen once. The ten largest clones capture about 14% of the sample.

This sequence uses TRBV20-1 and TRBJ2-3, with 14 middle bases fitting TRBD2. The specimen was cultured CD8+ T cells from PBMCs, collected from culture after CMV antigen stimulation. The source of this sequence is a human donor in good health (CMV status not recorded). Some clones in this sample may be carry-over from other donors' samples. The CDR3 loop reads CSATRLAGGPGDTQYF. Read as DNA, the sequence is TGCAGTGCCACCAGACTAGCGGGGGGGCCGGGAGATACGCAGTATTTT.